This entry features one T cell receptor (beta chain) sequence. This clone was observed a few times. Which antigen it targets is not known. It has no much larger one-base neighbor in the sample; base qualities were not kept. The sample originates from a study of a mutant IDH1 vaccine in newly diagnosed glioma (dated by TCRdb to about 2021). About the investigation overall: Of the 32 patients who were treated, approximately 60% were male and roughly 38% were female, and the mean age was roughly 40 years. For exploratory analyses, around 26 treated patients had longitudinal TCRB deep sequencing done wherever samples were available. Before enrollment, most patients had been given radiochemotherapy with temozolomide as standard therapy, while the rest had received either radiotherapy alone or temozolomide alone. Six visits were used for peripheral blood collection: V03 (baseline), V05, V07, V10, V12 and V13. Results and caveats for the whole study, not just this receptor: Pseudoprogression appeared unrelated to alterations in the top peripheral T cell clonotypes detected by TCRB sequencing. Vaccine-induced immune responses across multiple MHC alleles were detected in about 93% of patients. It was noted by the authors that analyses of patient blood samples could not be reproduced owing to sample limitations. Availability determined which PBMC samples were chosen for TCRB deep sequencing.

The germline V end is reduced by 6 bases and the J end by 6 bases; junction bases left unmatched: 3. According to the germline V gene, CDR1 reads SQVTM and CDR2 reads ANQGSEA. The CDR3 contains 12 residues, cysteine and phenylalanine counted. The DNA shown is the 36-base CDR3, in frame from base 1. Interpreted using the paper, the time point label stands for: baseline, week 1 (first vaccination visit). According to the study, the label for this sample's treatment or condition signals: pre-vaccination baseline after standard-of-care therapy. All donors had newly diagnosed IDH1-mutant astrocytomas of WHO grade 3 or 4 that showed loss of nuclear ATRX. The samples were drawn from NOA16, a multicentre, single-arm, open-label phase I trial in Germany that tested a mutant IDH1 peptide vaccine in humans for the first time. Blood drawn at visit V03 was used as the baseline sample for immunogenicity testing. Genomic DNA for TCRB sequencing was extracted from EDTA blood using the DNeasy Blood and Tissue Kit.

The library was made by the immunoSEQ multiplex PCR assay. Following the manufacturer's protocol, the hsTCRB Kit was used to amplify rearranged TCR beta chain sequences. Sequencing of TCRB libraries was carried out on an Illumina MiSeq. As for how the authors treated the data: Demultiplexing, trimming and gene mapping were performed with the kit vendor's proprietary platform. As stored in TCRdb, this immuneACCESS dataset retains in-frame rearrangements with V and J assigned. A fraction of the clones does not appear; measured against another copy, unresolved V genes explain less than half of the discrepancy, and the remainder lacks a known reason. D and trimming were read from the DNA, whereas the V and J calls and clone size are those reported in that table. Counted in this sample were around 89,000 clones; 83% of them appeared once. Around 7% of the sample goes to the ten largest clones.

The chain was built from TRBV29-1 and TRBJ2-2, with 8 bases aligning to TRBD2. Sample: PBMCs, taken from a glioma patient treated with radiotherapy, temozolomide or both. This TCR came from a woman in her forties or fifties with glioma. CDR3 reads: CSVGGASGELFF. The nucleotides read TGCAGCGTCGGGGGGGCATCCGGGGAGCTGTTTTTT.